This TCR beta chain was identified during a study of shared clonotypes between healthy human individuals. The V gene's germline CDR1 is SGHKS and CDR2 YYEKEE (reference sequence). With 1 base clipped from V and 5 bases from J, the junction kept 17 bases outside the gene matches. The CDR3 covers 19 residues. Each PCR replicate from the sorted subsets contained around 0.2 ug DNA, which is about 30,000 T cell genomes. Generated by immunoSEQ multiplex PCR, the TCRdb table keeps only in-frame clones and is missing some. This sample has more than 550,000 clones, with 90% found just once. Overall study results and limits: Sorted-subset samples were not fully sequenced, rarefaction indicated.

Comments on this clone: The antigen remains unidentified.

The chain links TRBV5-5 to TRBJ1-2; 10 bases match TRBD1. Material for sequencing was memory CD8+ T cells from PBMCs. The sample's subset: CD45RO+ cells pooled with CCR7-negative TemRA cells. This TCR derives from a man aged 18 to 35 in good health. Some clones in this sample may be carry-over from other donors' samples. The CDR3 DNA is TGTGCCAGCAGCTTGAATTATGCGGACAGGGGGGACTTAGGGTATGGCTACACCTTC. Translating gives CASSLNYADRGDLGYGYTF.